This T cell receptor (beta chain) derives from a study of T cell responses to AZD1222 COVID-19 vaccine. Study-level points and caveats: Just a handful of AZD1222 recipients tested seropositive at baseline. White British ancestry dominated among donors, who included more females, and clonal diversity was possibly underestimated.

CDR3 length: 16 residues. Germline trimming cut 2 bases from V and 0 bases from J; bases unmatched to any gene: 3. Germline V gene data show CDR1 as SGHVS and CDR2 as FQNEAQ. Data came from immunoSEQ multiplex PCR; TCRdb stores just in-frame clones and leaves some out. This sample has about 140,000 clones, with around 93% found just once. On this clone: Its antigen is unknown.

The source of this sequence is an adult in good health. This chain connects TRBV7-8 to TRBJ2-5; 10 nucleotides match TRBD1. The material was peripheral blood, obtained on day 0 of AZD1222 vaccination. In DNA, the CDR3 is TGTGCCAGCAGCTTACCCGGACAGGGGGACCAAGAGACCCAGTACTTC. Translation: CASSLPGQGDQETQYF.